This T cell receptor beta chain is drawn from a study of cytomegalovirus exposure and HLA in healthy donors. Across the study: Roughly 77 million unique TCRs from HLA-typed donors made up an early data release. Study-level results: CMV serostatus was the only recorded immune exposure for donors.

A remark on this clone: The antigen is not known.

The PCR employed 60 Vbeta primers together with 13 Jbeta primers. Method: immunoSEQ multiplex PCR; TCRdb's copy keeps in-frame clones and lacks some. The repertoire holds 65,000 to 85,000 clones, around four fifths seen once, with approximately 8.9% in the top ten. Sequenced: PBMCs. This clonotype was sampled from a woman aged 40 to 50 in good health and CMV-seropositive.

CDR3 protein: CASSSGVSTDTQYF. DNA of the CDR3: TGTGCCAGCAGTAGCGGGGTGAGCACAGATACGCAGTATTTT. V usage is TRBV6-6 and J usage is TRBJ2-3, with TRBD2 identical over 7 bases. After removal of 5 bases from V and 0 bases from J, the junction contained 2 bases not matched to a gene. From germline, CDR1 is MNHNY and CDR2 SVGAGI (reference sequence). The CDR3 loop spans 14 amino acids.